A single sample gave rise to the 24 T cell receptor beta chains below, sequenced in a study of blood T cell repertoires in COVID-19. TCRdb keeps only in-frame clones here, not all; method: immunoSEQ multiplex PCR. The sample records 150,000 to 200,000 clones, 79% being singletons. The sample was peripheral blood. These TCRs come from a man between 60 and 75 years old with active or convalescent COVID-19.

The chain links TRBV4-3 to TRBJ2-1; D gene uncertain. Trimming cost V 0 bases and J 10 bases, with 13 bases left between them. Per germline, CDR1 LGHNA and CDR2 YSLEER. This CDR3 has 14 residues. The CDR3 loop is CASSQDVSSSEQFF. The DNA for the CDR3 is TGCGCCAGCAGCCAAGATGTGAGTTCTTCAGAGCAGTTCTTC.

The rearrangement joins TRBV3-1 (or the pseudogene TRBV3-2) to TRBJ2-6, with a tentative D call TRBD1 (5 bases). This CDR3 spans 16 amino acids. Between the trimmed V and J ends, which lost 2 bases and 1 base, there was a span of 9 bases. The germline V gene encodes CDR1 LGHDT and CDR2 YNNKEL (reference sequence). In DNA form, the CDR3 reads TGTGCCAGCAGCCAACCCAGGGCGTCTGGGGCCAACGTCCTGACTTTC. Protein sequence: CASSQPRASGANVLTF.

The CDR3 coding sequence is TGTGCCAGCAGTTACTTAGCGGGAGGAGAGCAGTTCTTC. The encoded protein is CASSYLAGGEQFF. This sequence joins TRBV12-3 or TRBV12-4 and TRBJ2-1; 10 bases agree with TRBD2. Trimming at V came to 4 bases and at J to 10 bases, leaving 4 bases not matched to a gene. This CDR3 has 13 residues.

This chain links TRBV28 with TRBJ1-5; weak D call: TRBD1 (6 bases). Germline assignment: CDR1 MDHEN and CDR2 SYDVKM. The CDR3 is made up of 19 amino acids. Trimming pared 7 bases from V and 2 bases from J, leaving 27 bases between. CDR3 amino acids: CASTLVRAGARIGNQPQHF. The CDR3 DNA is TGTGCCAGCACCCTTGTCCGGGCAGGGGCAAGAATAGGCAATCAGCCCCAGCATTTT.

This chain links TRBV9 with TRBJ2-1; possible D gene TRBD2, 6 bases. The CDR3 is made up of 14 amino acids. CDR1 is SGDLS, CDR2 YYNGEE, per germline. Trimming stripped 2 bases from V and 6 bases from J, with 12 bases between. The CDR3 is CASSVRGSANEQFF. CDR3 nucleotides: TGTGCCAGCAGCGTTCGGGGGAGCGCCAATGAGCAGTTCTTC.

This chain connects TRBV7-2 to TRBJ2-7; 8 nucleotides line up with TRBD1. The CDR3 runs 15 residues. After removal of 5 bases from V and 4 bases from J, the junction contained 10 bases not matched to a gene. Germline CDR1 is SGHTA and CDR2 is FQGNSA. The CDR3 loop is CASSLPTGVSYEQYF. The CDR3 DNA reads TGTGCCAGCAGCCTACCGACAGGGGTTAGTTACGAGCAGTACTTC.

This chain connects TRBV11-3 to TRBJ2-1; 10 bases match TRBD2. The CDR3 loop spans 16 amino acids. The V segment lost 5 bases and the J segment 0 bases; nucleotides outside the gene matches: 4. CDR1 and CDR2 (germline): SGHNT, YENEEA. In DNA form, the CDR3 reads TGTGCCAGCAGCCGTAGCGGGGGGAGCTCCTACAATGAGCAGTTCTTC. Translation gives CASSRSGGSSYNEQFF.

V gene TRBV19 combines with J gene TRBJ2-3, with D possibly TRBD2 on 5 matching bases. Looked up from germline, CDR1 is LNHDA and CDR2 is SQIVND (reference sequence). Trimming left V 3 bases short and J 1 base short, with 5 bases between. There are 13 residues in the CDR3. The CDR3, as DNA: TGTGCCAGTAGTATCGGGGGCACAGATACGCAGTATTTT. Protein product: CASSIGGTDTQYF.

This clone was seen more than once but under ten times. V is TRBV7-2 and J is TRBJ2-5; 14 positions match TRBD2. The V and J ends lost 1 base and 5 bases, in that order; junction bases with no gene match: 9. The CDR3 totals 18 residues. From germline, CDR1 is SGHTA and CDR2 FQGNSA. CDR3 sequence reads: CASSLGGTSGSLRETQYF. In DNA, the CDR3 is TGTGCCAGCAGCTTAGGGGGGACTAGCGGGAGTTTACGCGAGACCCAGTACTTC. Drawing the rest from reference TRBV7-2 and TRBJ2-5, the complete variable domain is GAGVSQSPSNKVTEKGKDVELRCDPISGHTALYWYRQSLGQGLEFLIYFQGNSAPDKSGLPSDRFSAERTGGSVSTLTIQRTQQEDSAVYLCASSLGGTSGSLRETQYFGPGTRLLVL.

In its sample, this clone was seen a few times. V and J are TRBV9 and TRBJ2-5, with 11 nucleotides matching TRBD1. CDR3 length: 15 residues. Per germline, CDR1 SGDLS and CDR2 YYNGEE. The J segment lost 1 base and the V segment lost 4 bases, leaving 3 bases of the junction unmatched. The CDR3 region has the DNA TGTGCCAGCAGCCCCGGGACAGGGGGCCAAGAGACCCAGTACTTC. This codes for CASSPGTGGQETQYF.

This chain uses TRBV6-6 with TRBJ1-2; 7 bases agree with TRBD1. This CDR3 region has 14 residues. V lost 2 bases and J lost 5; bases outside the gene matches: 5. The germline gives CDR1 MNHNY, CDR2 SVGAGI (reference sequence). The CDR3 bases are TGTGCCAGCAGTTACCGCGACAGGGTATATGGCTACACCTTC. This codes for CASSYRDRVYGYTF.

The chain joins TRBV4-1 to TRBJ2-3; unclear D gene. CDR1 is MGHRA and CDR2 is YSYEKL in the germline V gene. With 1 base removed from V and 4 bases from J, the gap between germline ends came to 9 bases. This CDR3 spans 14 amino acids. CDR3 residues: CASSQVLSPDTQYF. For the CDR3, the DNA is TGCGCCAGCAGCCAAGTGCTTAGTCCAGATACGCAGTATTTT.

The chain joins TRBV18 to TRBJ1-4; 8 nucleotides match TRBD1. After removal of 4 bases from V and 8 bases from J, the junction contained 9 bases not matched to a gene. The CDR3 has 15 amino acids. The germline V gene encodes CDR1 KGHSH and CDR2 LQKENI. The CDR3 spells CASSQGTGGQEKLFF. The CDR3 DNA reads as TGTGCCAGCTCACAGGGAACAGGGGGACAGGAAAAACTGTTTTTT.

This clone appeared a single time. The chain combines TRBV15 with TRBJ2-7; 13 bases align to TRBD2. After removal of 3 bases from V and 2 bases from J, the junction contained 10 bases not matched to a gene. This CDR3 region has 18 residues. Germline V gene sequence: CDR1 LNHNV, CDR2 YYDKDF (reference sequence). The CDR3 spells CATSSGTSGELGAYEQYF. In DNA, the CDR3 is TGTGCCACCAGCAGCGGGACTAGCGGGGAGCTAGGGGCCTACGAGCAGTACTTC. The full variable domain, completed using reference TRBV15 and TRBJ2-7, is DAMVIQNPRYQVTQFGKPVTLSCSQTLNHNVMYWYQQKSSQAPKLLFHYYDKDFNNEADTPDNFQSRRPNTSFCFLDIRSPGLGDTAMYLCATSSGTSGELGAYEQYFGPGTRLTVT.

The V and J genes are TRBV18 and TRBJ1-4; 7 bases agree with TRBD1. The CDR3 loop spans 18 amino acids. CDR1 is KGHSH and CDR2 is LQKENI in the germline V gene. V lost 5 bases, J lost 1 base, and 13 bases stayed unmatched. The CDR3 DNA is TGTGCCAGCTCATACTATGGGGGACAGCTCCTAACTAATGAAAAACTGTTTTTT. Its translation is CASSYYGGQLLTNEKLFF.

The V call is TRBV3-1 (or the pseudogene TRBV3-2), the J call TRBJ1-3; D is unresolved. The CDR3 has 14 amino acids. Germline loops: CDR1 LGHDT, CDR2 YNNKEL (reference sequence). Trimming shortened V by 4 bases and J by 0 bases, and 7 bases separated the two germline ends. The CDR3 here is CASSPSSSGNTIYF. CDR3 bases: TGTGCCAGCAGCCCCTCTTCCTCTGGAAACACCATATATTTT.

The CDR3 here is CASTEMGRFNSNQPQHF. The CDR3 DNA is TGTGCCAGTACCGAAATGGGCAGGTTCAATAGCAATCAGCCCCAGCATTTT. The chain uses TRBV19 and TRBJ1-5; no firm D call. The CDR3 runs 17 residues. V lost 7 bases and J lost 0, with 19 bases in between. CDR1 LNHDA and CDR2 SQIVND come from the germline V gene (reference sequence).

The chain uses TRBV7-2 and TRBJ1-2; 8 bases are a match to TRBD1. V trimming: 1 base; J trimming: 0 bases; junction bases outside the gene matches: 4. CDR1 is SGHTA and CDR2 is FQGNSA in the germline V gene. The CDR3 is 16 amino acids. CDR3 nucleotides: TGTGCCAGCAGCTTAGGGACAGGGCCAGCTAACTATGGCTACACCTTC. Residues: CASSLGTGPANYGYTF.

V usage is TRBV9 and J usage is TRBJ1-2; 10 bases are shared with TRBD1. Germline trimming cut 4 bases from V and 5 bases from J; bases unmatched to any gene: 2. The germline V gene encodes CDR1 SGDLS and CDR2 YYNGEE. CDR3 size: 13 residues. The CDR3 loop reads CASSPGQGYGYTF. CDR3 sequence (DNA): TGTGCCAGCAGCCCGGGACAGGGGTATGGCTACACCTTC.

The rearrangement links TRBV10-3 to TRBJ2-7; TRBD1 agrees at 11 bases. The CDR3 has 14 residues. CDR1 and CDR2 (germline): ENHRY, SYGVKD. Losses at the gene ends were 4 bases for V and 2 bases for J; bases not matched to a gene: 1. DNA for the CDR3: TGTGCCATCAGTGTGGGACAGGGGGCCTACGAGCAGTACTTC. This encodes CAISVGQGAYEQYF.

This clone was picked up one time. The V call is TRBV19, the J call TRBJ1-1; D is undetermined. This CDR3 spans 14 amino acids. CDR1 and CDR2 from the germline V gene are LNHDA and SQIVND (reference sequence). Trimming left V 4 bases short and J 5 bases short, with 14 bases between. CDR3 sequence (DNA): TGTGCCAGTAGTAATCAGGTTAGTCGGACTGAAGCTTTCTTT. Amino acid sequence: CASSNQVSRTEAFF.

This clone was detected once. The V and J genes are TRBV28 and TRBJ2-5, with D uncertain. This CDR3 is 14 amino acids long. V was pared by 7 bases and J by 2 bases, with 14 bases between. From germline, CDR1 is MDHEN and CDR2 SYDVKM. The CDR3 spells CASTSQQIQETQYF. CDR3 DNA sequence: TGTGCCAGCACCTCTCAACAGATTCAAGAGACCCAGTACTTC.

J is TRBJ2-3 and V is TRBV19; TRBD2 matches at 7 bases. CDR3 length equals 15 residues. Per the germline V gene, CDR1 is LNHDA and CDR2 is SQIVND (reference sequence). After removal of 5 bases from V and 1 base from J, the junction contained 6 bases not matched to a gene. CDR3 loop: CASSLADTRTDTQYF. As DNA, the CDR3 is TGTGCCAGTAGTCTAGCGGACACCCGCACAGATACGCAGTATTTT.

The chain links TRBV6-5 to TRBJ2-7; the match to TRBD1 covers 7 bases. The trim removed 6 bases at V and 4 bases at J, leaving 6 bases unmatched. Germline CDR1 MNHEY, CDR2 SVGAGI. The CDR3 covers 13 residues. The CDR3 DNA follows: TGTGCCAGCAGGGGGACAGTCCATTACGAGCAGTACTTC. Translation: CASRGTVHYEQYF.